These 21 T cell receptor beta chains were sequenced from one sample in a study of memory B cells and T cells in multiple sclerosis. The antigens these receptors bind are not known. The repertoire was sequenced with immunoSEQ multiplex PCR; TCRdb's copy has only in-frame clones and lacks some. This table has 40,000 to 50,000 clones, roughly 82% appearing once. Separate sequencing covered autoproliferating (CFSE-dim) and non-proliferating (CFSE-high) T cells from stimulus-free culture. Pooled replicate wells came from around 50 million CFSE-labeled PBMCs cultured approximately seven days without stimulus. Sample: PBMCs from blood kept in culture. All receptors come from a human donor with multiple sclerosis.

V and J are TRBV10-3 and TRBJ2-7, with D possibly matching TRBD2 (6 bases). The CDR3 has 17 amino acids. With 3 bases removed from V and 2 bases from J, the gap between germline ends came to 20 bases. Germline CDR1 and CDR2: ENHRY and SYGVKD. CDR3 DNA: TGTGCCATCAGTGACTCGTCTCGCGGGACGGTAACCTACGAGCAGTACTTC. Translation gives CAISDSSRGTVTYEQYF.

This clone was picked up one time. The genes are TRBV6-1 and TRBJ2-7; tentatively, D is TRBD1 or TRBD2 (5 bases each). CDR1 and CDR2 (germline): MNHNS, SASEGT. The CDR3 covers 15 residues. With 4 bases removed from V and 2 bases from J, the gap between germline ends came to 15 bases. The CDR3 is CASSATARAAYEQYF. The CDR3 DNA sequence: TGTGCCAGCAGTGCGACAGCGAGGGCCGCCTACGAGCAGTACTTC.

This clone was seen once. In DNA form, the CDR3 reads TGTGCCAGCAGCCTACGGACAGGGCCGAACACTGAAGCTTTCTTT. Protein sequence: CASSLRTGPNTEAFF. The chain links TRBV7-9 to TRBJ1-1; 8 nucleotides align to TRBD1. In germline, CDR1 is SEHNR, CDR2 FQNEAQ (reference sequence). CDR3 length: 15 amino acids. After removal of 5 bases from V and 1 base from J, the junction contained 6 bases not matched to a gene.

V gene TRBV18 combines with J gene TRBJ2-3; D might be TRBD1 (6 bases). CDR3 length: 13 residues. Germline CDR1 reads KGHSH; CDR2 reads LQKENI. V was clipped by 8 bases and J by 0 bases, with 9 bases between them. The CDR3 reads CASGGSSTDTQYF. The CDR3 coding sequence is TGTGCCAGCGGGGGCTCTAGCACAGATACGCAGTATTTT.

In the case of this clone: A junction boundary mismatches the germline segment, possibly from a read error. CDR3 nucleotide sequence: TGTGCCTGGTGTGTCGGGTCCGCGGGGGGGCGGGATACGCAGTATTTT. Translation gives CAWCVGSAGGRDTQYF. The chain combines TRBV30 with TRBJ2-3; TRBD2 matches 9 bases. Per germline, CDR1 GTSNPN and CDR2 SVGIG (reference sequence). CDR3 length: 16 residues.

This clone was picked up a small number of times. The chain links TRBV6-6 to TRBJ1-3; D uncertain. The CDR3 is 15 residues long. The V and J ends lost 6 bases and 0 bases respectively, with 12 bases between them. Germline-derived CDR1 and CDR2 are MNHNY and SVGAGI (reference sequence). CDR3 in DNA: TGTGCCAGCAGCCCTAGGACCAGCTCTGGAAACACCATATATTTT. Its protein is CASSPRTSSGNTIYF.

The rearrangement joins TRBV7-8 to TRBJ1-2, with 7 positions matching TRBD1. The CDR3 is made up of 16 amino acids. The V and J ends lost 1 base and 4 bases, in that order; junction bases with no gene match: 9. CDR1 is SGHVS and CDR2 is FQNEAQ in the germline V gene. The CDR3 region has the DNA TGTGCCAGCAGCTTAGGATATTTAGCAGGGGGCTATGGCTACACCTTC. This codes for CASSLGYLAGGYGYTF.

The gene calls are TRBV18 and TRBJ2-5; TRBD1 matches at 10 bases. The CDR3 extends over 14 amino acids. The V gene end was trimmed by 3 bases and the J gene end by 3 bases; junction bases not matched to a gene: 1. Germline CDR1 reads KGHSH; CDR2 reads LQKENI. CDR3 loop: CASSPGTGEETQYF. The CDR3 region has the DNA TGTGCCAGCTCACCCGGGACAGGGGAAGAGACCCAGTACTTC. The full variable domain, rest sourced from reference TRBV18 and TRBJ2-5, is NAGVMQNPRHLVRRRGQEARLRCSPMKGHSHVYWYRQLPEEGLKFMVYLQKENIIDESGMPKERFSAEFPKEGPSILRIQQVVRGDSAAYFCASSPGTGEETQYFGPGTRLLVL.

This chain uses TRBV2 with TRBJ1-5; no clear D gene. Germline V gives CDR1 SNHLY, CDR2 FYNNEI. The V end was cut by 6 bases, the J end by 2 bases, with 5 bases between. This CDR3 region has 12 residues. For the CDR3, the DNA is TGTGCCAGCAGCCAGGGCAATCAGCCCCAGCATTTT. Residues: CASSQGNQPQHF.

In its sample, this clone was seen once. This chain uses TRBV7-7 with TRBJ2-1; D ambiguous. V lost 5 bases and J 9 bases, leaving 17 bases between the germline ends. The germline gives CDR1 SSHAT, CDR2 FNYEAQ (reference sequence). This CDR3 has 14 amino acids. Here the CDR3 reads CASSNTPGRSEQFF. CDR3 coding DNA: TGTGCCAGCAGCAACACACCCGGGCGTAGTGAGCAGTTCTTC.

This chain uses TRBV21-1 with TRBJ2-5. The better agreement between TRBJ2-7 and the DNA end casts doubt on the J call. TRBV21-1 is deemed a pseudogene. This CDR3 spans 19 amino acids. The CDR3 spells CASSLHRDVGSKGPYEQYF. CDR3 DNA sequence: TGTGCCAGCAGCCTACACCGGGACGTTGGTTCGAAGGGGCCTTACGAGCAGTACTTC.

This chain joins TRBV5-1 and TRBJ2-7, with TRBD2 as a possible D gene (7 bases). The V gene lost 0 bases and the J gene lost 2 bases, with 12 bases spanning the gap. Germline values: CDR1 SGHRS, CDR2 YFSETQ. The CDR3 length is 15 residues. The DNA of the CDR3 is TGCGCCAGCAGCTTGGTGGGGGGGGGCCCCTACGAGCAGTACTTC. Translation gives CASSLVGGGPYEQYF.

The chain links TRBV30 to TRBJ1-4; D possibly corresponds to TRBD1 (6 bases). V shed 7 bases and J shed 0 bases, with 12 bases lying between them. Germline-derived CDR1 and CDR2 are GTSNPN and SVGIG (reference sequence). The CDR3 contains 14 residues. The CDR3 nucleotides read TGTGCCTCCTTCGGGACATCAACTAATGAAAAACTGTTTTTT. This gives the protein CASFGTSTNEKLFF. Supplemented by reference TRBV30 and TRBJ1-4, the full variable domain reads SQTIHQWPATLVQPVGSPLSLECTVEGTSNPNLYWYRQAAGRGLQLLFYSVGIGQISSEVPQNLSASRPQDRQFILSSKKLLLSDSGFYLCASFGTSTNEKLFFGSGTQLSVL.

For the CDR3, the DNA is TGTGCCAGCAGCTTGGCCAAATGGGGGAACGTTGAAGCTTTCTTT. This gives the protein CASSLAKWGNVEAFF. The rearrangement joins TRBV5-4 to TRBJ1-1; D possibly corresponds to TRBD1 (5 bases). Germline loops: CDR1 SGHNT, CDR2 YYREEE (reference sequence). V shed 0 bases and J shed 7 bases, with 16 bases lying between them. This CDR3 has 15 residues.

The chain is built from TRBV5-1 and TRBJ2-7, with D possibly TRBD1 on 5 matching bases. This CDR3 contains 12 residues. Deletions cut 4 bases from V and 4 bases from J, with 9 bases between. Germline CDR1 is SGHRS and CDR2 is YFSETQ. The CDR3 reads CASSQDSYEQYF. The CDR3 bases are TGCGCCAGCAGCCAAGACAGTTACGAGCAGTACTTC.

Written as DNA, the CDR3 is TGCAGCGTTGACAGACCTAAAGCTTTCTTT. This gives the protein CSVDRPKAFF. The chain uses TRBV29-1 and TRBJ1-1; unclear D gene. V lost 3 bases and J lost 9, with 8 bases in between. There are 10 residues in the CDR3. Germline loops: CDR1 SQVTM, CDR2 ANQGSEA.

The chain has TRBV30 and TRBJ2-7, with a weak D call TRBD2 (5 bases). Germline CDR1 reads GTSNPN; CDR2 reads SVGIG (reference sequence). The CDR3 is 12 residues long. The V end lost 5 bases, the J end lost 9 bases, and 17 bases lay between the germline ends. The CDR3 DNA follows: TGTGCCTGGGCCCGGGAACAGCGGAGGCAGTACTTC. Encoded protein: CAWAREQRRQYF.

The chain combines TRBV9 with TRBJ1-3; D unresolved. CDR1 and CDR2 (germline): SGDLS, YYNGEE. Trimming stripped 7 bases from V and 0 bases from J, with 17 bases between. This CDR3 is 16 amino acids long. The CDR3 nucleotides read TGTGCCAGCGCCCTCAGTCGCAGGATCTCTGGAAACACCATATATTTT. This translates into CASALSRRISGNTIYF.

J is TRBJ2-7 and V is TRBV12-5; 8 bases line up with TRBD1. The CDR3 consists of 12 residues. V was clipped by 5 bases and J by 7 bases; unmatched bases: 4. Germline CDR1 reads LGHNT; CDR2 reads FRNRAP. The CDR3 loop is CASGRTGGEQYF. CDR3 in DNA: TGTGCTAGTGGTAGAACAGGGGGTGAGCAGTACTTC.

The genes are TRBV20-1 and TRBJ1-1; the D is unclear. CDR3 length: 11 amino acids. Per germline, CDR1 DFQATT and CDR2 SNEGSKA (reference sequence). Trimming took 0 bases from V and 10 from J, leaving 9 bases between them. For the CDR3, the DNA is TGCAGTGCTAGAGATCTAGGTCGAGCTTTCTTT. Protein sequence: CSARDLGRAFF.

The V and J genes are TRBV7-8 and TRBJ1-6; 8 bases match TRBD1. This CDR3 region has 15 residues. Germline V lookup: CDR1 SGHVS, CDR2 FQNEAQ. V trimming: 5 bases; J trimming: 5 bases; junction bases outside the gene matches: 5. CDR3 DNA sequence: TGTGCCAGCAGCCTACTGACAGGGGATAATTCACCCCTCCACTTT. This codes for CASSLLTGDNSPLHF.